The TCR beta chain under discussion was sequenced for a study of human T cells and chemical hapten exposure. The CDR3 totals 17 residues. Germline loops: CDR1 SEHNR, CDR2 FQNEAQ (reference sequence). V shed 5 bases and J 9 bases; nucleotides not matched to a gene: 12. Time point of the sample: healthy volunteer bleed at 2 weeks. The starting material, unfractionated whole blood, was used for total RNA extraction. In its sample, this clonotype was seen a few times. TCRdb re-analysed the RACE reads in MiXCR, keeping a single row per CDR3 protein. The sample shows roughly 130,000 distinct CDR3 sequences, roughly 9.5% of them seen only once.

The sample comprised whole blood. The sequence was collected from a male donor in good health. Some clones in this sample may be carry-over from other donors' samples. The V gene is TRBV7-9, the J gene TRBJ2-1; the match to TRBD2 covers 14 bases. CDR3 bases: TGTGCCAGCAGCCCTATACCGGGACTAGCGGGAGTTGGTGAGCAGTTCTTC. Its translation: CASSPIPGLAGVGEQFF.